A single sample gave rise to the 24 T cell receptor beta chains below, sequenced in a study of vaccination effects on CD4 cells after COVID-19. The assay was immunoSEQ multiplex PCR, and TCRdb's table has in-frame clones only and misses some. Altogether around 67,000 clones are present, approximately 80% being singletons, with the ten largest covering 1.2%. What these receptors recognize is not known. Antigen-specific CD4+ T cell clonotypes were called by their expansion after viral peptide-pool culture in ViraFEST. Subsequent to 10 days of culture, CD4+ T cells were isolated. Each participant was administered two doses of either the BNT162b2 or the mRNA-1273 vaccine. The sample consisted of CD4+ T cells from PBMCs cultured with HCoV-229E spike peptides, taken after COVID-19 vaccination. These receptors came from a human donor who received a COVID-19 vaccine.

The chain joins TRBV24-1 to TRBJ2-5, with D possibly matching TRBD2 (5 bases). Germline lookup yields CDR1 KGHDR and CDR2 SFDVKD. Trimming left V 4 bases short and J 5 bases short, with 13 bases between. CDR3 length equals 14 residues. The CDR3 nucleotides read TGTGCCACCAGTGAAGGCAGGCAGCGGGAGACCCAGTACTTC. Protein: CATSEGRQRETQYF.

This chain joins TRBV27 and TRBJ2-2; D possibly corresponds to TRBD1 (6 bases). The length of the CDR3 is 13 residues. Germline CDR1 MNHEY, CDR2 SMNVEV (reference sequence). The V and J ends lost 8 bases and 2 bases respectively, with 9 bases between them. DNA for the CDR3: TGTGCCAGCGCGGACAGTAACACCGGGGAGCTGTTTTTT. Translating gives CASADSNTGELFF.

This clone was seen only a few times. The chain has TRBV10-1 and TRBJ1-3, with TRBD1 identical over 8 bases. V was pared by 7 bases and J by 0 bases, with 20 bases of the junction left unmatched. The germline gives CDR1 WNHNN, CDR2 SYGVQD (reference sequence). The CDR3 consists of 20 residues. The DNA of the CDR3 is TGCGCCAGCAACTATAAGGACAGGGCCACCCTTTTCTACTCTGGAAACACCATATATTTT. Its translation: CASNYKDRATLFYSGNTIYF.

This chain connects TRBV7-2 to TRBJ1-3; weak D call: TRBD1 (5 bases). Deletions cut 4 bases from V and 4 bases from J, with 8 bases between. The CDR3 is made up of 13 amino acids. The V gene's germline CDR1 is SGHTA and CDR2 FQGNSA. The CDR3 is CASSSNRGNTIYF. For the CDR3, the DNA is TGTGCCAGCAGCTCCAACAGGGGAAACACCATATATTTT. Combining the CDR3 with reference TRBV7-2 and TRBJ1-3 gives the whole variable domain GAGVSQSPSNKVTEKGKDVELRCDPISGHTALYWYRQSLGQGLEFLIYFQGNSAPDKSGLPSDRFSAERTGGSVSTLTIQRTQQEDSAVYLCASSSNRGNTIYFGEGSWLTVV.

The J gene is TRBJ1-6, the V gene TRBV18, with no clear D. Germline lookup yields CDR1 KGHSH and CDR2 LQKENI. V was cut by 2 bases and J by 2 bases, with 4 bases left in between. The CDR3 is 14 residues long. CDR3 sequence reads: CASSPGTYNSPLHF. The CDR3 DNA is TGTGCCAGCTCACCAGGGACCTATAATTCACCCCTCCACTTT.

The genes are TRBV6-5 and TRBJ1-6, with unresolved D. Trimming stripped 6 bases from V and 8 bases from J, with 8 bases between. Per the germline V gene, CDR1 is MNHEY and CDR2 is SVGAGI. The CDR3 has 12 residues. This CDR3 is CASRGNDSPLHF. CDR3 sequence (DNA): TGTGCCAGCAGGGGGAACGATTCACCCCTCCACTTT.

CDR3 nucleotides: TGTGCCAGCAGTCGGGACAAATCGGGGGTTTCCTACGAGCAGTACGTC. Translated, it gives CASSRDKSGVSYEQYV. The V and J genes are TRBV2 and TRBJ2-7, with D perhaps TRBD1 or TRBD2 (6 bases each). Trimming stripped 5 bases from V and 1 base from J, with 18 bases between. This CDR3 comprises 16 residues. Germline V lookup: CDR1 SNHLY, CDR2 FYNNEI.

The rearrangement links TRBV14 to TRBJ1-2; the D gene is possibly TRBD1 (5 bases). Looked up from germline, CDR1 is SGHDN and CDR2 is FVKESK. This CDR3 contains 13 residues. V lost 5 bases to trimming and J lost 2 bases, with 9 bases between them. As DNA, the CDR3 is TGTGCCAGCAGCTCCCAGGGCAACTATGGCTACACCTTC. Amino acid sequence: CASSSQGNYGYTF.

The chain links TRBV10-3 to TRBJ2-3, with TRBD2 as a possible D gene (6 bases). V was trimmed by 5 bases and J by 8 bases, leaving 20 bases between them. The CDR3 length is 15 residues. CDR1 and CDR2 from the germline V gene are ENHRY and SYGVKD. The CDR3 DNA sequence: TGTGCCATCAGTAAGGGCACTAGCATTTCCGTTACGCAGTATTTT. It codes for CAISKGTSISVTQYF.

V gene TRBV21-1 combines with J gene TRBJ1-5. TRBV21-1 is a pseudogene. This CDR3 comprises 12 residues. The CDR3 DNA sequence: TGTGCCAGCAGCAGGGTTCGGCAGCCCCAGCATTTT. Translating gives CASSRVRQPQHF.

The CDR3 DNA sequence: TGTGCCAGCAGCTCAGGGGGACTGAACACCGGGGAGCTGTTTTTT. Encoded protein: CASSSGGLNTGELFF. This chain connects TRBV9 to TRBJ2-2, with a possible D match to TRBD1 (7 bases). This CDR3 is 15 amino acids long. Trimming removed 4 bases at V and 1 base at J, with 11 bases between. CDR1 is SGDLS, CDR2 YYNGEE, per germline.

The rearrangement joins TRBV28 to TRBJ1-2; possibly TRBD1 for D (6 bases). The germline gives CDR1 MDHEN, CDR2 SYDVKM. V was cut by 5 bases and J by 1 base, with 14 bases left in between. The CDR3 loop spans 15 amino acids. CDR3 in DNA: TGTGCCAGCAGTGGGGCAGGGGCCTTTAACTATGGCTACACCTTC. Residues: CASSGAGAFNYGYTF.

The count of this clone is one. The rearrangement links TRBV5-6 to TRBJ1-1; unclear D gene. V was shortened by 8 bases and J by 5 bases, with 19 bases between the two germline ends. This CDR3 has 14 amino acids. Germline CDR1 and CDR2: SGHDT and YYEEEE. The CDR3 loop reads CASSKTGLWTEAFF. CDR3 in DNA: TGTGCCAGTAGCAAGACCGGCTTGTGGACTGAAGCTTTCTTT.

The CDR3 here is CASSLYWDSQLAKNIQYF. The CDR3 bases are TGTGCCAGCTCACTCTACTGGGACAGCCAACTAGCCAAAAACATTCAGTACTTC. This chain links TRBV18 with TRBJ2-4; TRBD1 agrees at 7 bases. CDR3 length equals 18 residues. The trim removed 4 bases at V and 0 bases at J, leaving 12 bases unmatched. CDR1 KGHSH and CDR2 LQKENI come from the germline V gene.

This chain connects TRBV5-1 to TRBJ2-5; 13 bases are shared with TRBD2. The CDR3 sequence is 15 residues long. Germline CDR1 SGHRS, CDR2 YFSETQ. After removal of 2 bases from V and 5 bases from J, the junction contained 3 bases not matched to a gene. CDR3 DNA: TGCGCCAGCAGCTTACTAGCGGGGGGGCAGGAGACCCAGTACTTC. It specifies CASSLLAGGQETQYF.

This clone was observed a few times. The CDR3 nucleotides are TGTGCCACCAGTCTAGATCAGCCCCAGCATTTT. This codes for CATSLDQPQHF. The V gene is TRBV24-1, the J gene TRBJ1-5; D is unclear. The CDR3 has 11 residues. V lost 6 bases to trimming and J lost 5 bases, with 4 bases between them. Germline CDR1 reads KGHDR; CDR2 reads SFDVKD.

There are a few counts of this clone. The chain uses TRBV7-2 and TRBJ2-7; the D gene could be TRBD1 or TRBD2 (5 bases each). CDR3 length: 15 residues. CDR1 and CDR2 (germline): SGHTA, FQGNSA. V lost 6 bases to trimming and J lost 1 base, with 16 bases between them. CDR3 in amino acids: CASSSTAGRSYEQYV. DNA for the CDR3: TGTGCCAGCAGTTCCACTGCAGGGAGATCCTACGAGCAGTACGTC.

This clone turned up a few times. V usage is TRBV19 and J usage is TRBJ1-3, with D unresolved. Trimming took 11 bases from V and 0 from J, leaving 8 bases between them. This CDR3 is built from 12 residues. Germline CDR1 is LNHDA and CDR2 is SQIVND (reference sequence). CDR3 sequence: CAVGTSGNTIYF. As DNA, the CDR3 is TGTGCCGTCGGAACCTCTGGAAACACCATATATTTT. Full variable domain (rest looked up from reference TRBV19 and TRBJ1-3): DGGITQSPKYLFRKEGQNVTLSCEQNLNHDAMYWYRQDPGQGLRLIYYSQIVNDFQKGDIAEGYSVSREKKESFPLTVTSAQKNPTAFYLCAVGTSGNTIYFGEGSWLTVV.

The chain couples TRBV3-1 (or the pseudogene TRBV3-2) to TRBJ1-3, with no clear D. Trimming shortened V by 8 bases and J by 1 base, and 9 bases separated the two germline ends. Germline CDR1 LGHDT, CDR2 YNNKEL (reference sequence). There are 13 residues in the CDR3. The CDR3 coding sequence is TGTGCCAGCCGGCGGGGTTCTGGAAACACCATATATTTT. Translated, it gives CASRRGSGNTIYF.

J is TRBJ1-6 and V is TRBV19; no reliable D call. The CDR3 spans 15 residues. Germline-derived CDR1 and CDR2 are LNHDA and SQIVND (reference sequence). Trimming removed 4 bases at V and 4 bases at J, with 11 bases between. The CDR3 region is CASSKQDLYNSPLHF. CDR3 bases: TGTGCCAGTAGTAAGCAGGATCTATATAATTCACCCCTCCACTTT.

This chain uses TRBV30 with TRBJ1-1; maybe TRBD1 (6 bases). V dropped 3 bases and J dropped 4 bases, with 12 bases sitting between them. Per the germline V gene, CDR1 is GTSNPN and CDR2 is SVGIG (reference sequence). CDR3 length equals 13 residues. The CDR3, as DNA: TGTGCCTGGAGGGGGACATCAAGCACTGAAGCTTTCTTT. This gives the protein CAWRGTSSTEAFF.

This clone was counted a few times. The chain links TRBV5-1 to TRBJ1-2; TRBD1 matches 7 bases. Germline values: CDR1 SGHRS, CDR2 YFSETQ. After removal of 2 bases from V and 0 bases from J, the junction contained 4 bases not matched to a gene. This CDR3 has 15 residues. The CDR3 here is CASSFDRAANYGYTF. CDR3 DNA: TGCGCCAGCAGCTTCGACAGGGCCGCTAACTATGGCTACACCTTC.

The chain recombines TRBV6-5 with TRBJ2-7; 8 bases match TRBD1. Germline V lookup: CDR1 MNHEY, CDR2 SVGAGI. CDR3 length equals 15 residues. V shed 0 bases and J 4 bases; nucleotides not matched to a gene: 5. The CDR3 coding sequence is TGTGCCAGCAGTTACTCAGGTACAGGGGGGTACGAGCAGTACGTC. Its protein is CASSYSGTGGYEQYV.

The chain carries TRBV5-4 and TRBJ1-3; D gene ambiguous. The germline V and J ends were trimmed by 1 base and 3 bases, with 11 bases remaining between them. In germline, CDR1 is SGHNT, CDR2 YYREEE (reference sequence). The CDR3 is 15 residues long. CDR3 amino acids: CASSLNGGSGNTIYF. The CDR3 DNA sequence: TGTGCCAGCAGCTTGAACGGCGGCAGTGGAAACACCATATATTTT.